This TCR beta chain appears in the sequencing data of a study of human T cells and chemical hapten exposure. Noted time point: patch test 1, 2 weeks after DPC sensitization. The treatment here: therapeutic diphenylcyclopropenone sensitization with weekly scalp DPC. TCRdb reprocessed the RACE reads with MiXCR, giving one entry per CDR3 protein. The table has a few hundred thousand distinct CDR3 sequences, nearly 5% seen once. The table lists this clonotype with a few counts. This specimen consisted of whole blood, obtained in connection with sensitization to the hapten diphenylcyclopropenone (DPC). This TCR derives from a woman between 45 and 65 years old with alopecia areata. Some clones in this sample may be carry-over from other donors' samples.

The CDR3 reads CASSYSQTGGSSGNTIYF. The CDR3 DNA reads TGTGCCAGCAGTTACTCGCAGACAGGGGGGAGCTCTGGAAACACCATATATTTT. The chain joins TRBV6-5 to TRBJ1-3; TRBD1 matches 9 bases. This CDR3 contains 18 residues. The J segment lost 0 bases and the V segment lost 0 bases, leaving 6 bases of the junction unmatched. CDR1 MNHEY and CDR2 SVGAGI come from the germline V gene.